Listed below are T cell receptor beta chains from one sample, sequenced in a study of CD8 T cells in ankylosing spondylitis. MiXCR, applied by TCRdb to the 5' RACE reads, yields one record per CDR3 protein. Of about 800,000 distinct CDR3 sequences listed, over 9.5% are singletons. The sample taken for sequencing was blood, either unsorted or a sorted T cell fraction (not recorded which). The receptor set was obtained from a male donor with ankylosing spondylitis. CDR3s include the opening cysteine and the closing phenylalanine or tryptophan. A D gene is named only where the DNA matches it firmly. Not every row has a clone size; where given, it reads once, few, many or a size class.

size,J,V,D,DNA,CDR3
.,TRBJ2-7,TRBV5-1,TRBD2,TGCGCCAGCAGCTCGACTAGCGGGTCGGTCTCCTACGAGCAGTACTTC,CASSSTSGSVSYEQYF
many,TRBJ1-1,TRBV20-1,.,TGCAGTGCTAGAGGAGCAGGGGAAGGATTTACTGAAGCTTTCTTT,CSARGAGEGFTEAFF
.,TRBJ2-1,TRBV5-1,TRBD1,TGCGCCAGCAGCTTGAAGGGACAGGGGACCAATGAGCAGTTCTTC,CASSLKGQGTNEQFF
few,TRBJ1-2,TRBV3-1,.,TGTGCCAGCAGCCAGCTTAGACAGGCGGCTAACACCTTC,CASSQLRQAANTF
many,TRBJ2-3,TRBV7-2,.,TGTGCCAGCAGCCTGAGTGAGTTCGGTACGCAGTATTTT,CASSLSEFGTQYF
.,TRBJ1-5,TRBV7-6,TRBD1,TGTGCCAGCAGCTTAGTCGCCACAGGGGGCAATCAGCCCCAGCATTTT,CASSLVATGGNQPQHF
many,TRBJ1-5,TRBV29-1,.,TGCAGCGTTGGGGGGGGCAGGACAACACCCCAGCATTTT,CSVGGGRTTPQHF
.,TRBJ2-2,TRBV15,TRBD1,TGTGCCACCAGCAGCCTCCGTGGGACAGGCTTCACCGGGGAGCTGTTTTTT,CATSSLRGTGFTGELFF
once,TRBJ1-2,TRBV6-1,TRBD1,TGTGCCAGCAGTGAGCGGACAGGGGCGCTGAACTATGGCTACACCTTC,CASSERTGALNYGYTF
.,TRBJ2-1,TRBV24-1,TRBD2,TGTGCCACCAGTGATCCCATGACTAGCGGGGGGGCGGATGAGCAGTTCTTC,CATSDPMTSGGADEQFF
few,TRBJ2-5,TRBV10-3,TRBD2,TGTGCCACCTCCGGGGGGGCCGAGGAGACCCAGTACTTC,CATSGGAEETQYF
few,TRBJ2-3,TRBV4-2,.,TGTGCCAGCAGCCAAGTTTCGCAGGGCCCAGATACGCAGTATTTT,CASSQVSQGPDTQYF
few,TRBJ1-3,TRBV20-1,.,TGCAGTGCCCTTCCGGACAGCAGCTCCTCTGGAAACACCATATATTTT,CSALPDSSSSGNTIYF
.,TRBJ2-3,TRBV6-2/TRBV6-3,TRBD2,TGTGCCAGCAGCGCCACCACTAGCGGGAGCCTCACAGATACGCAGTATTTT,CASSATTSGSLTDTQYF
few,TRBJ2-1,TRBV7-2,.,TGTGCCAGCAGCGGACCAGACAATGAGCAGTTCTTC,CASSGPDNEQFF
few,TRBJ2-2,TRBV12-3/TRBV12-4,.,TGTGCCAGCAGTTCAACAGGGATCGGGGAGCTGTTTTTT,CASSSTGIGELFF
few,TRBJ2-2,TRBV27,TRBD2,TGTGCCAGCAGTCTCTCCGGGACTAGCGGGGAGGGGGAGCTGTTTTTT,CASSLSGTSGEGELFF
.,TRBJ2-7,TRBV6-5,.,TGTGCCAGCAGTTACTCGAGGGGAGTCTCCTACGAGCAGTACTTC,CASSYSRGVSYEQYF
many,TRBJ1-1,TRBV12-3/TRBV12-4,.,TGTGCCAGCAGTTTAGCGCTAAATATGAACACTGAAGCTTTCTTT,CASSLALNMNTEAFF
.,TRBJ2-1,TRBV20-1,TRBD2,TGCAGTGCTAGAGTCTCCACCGCTAGCGGACATCACAATGAGCAGTTCTTC,CSARVSTASGHHNEQFF
.,TRBJ1-1,TRBV20-1,.,TGCAGTGCTAGAGTCTTGGGGGGGGGGAACACTGAAGCTTTCTTT,CSARVLGGGNTEAFF
.,TRBJ2-3,TRBV6-4,.,TGTGCCAGCAGTCCTAATCGGAGAGATACGCAGTATTTT,CASSPNRRDTQYF
few,TRBJ2-4,TRBV20-1,.,TGCAGTGCGAGTCTATCCCCTGCCAAAAACATTCAGTACTTC,CSASLSPAKNIQYF
few,TRBJ2-5,TRBV25-1,.,TGTGCCAGCAGTGAATGGGTGACCGAGACCCAGTACTTC,CASSEWVTETQYF